Listed below are T cell receptor beta chains from one sample, sequenced in a study of response to subunit inactivated influenza vaccine. One entry per CDR3 protein results from TCRdb running MiXCR on the RT-PCR reads. The data contain some 570,000 distinct CDR3 sequences, around 11% of them singletons. This same sample was also part of a study on T cells expressing NK-cell markers.

Specimen: PBMCs from blood, collected on the day of vaccination. These TCRs come from a man aged 50-59 years who received an inactivated influenza vaccine. The CDR3 runs from the conserved cysteine through the conserved F or W. A D gene is named only where the DNA matches it firmly. Size tells how often a clone was seen (once, few, many) or the class of an expanded clone, and some rows leave it out.

TRBV5-6	TRBJ1-2	16	.	.	TGTGCCAGCAGCTTGAGGGGAGGAGAGAGCTCCTATGGCTACACCTTC	CASSLRGGESSYGYTF
TRBV6-5	TRBJ2-5	14	few	TRBD1	TGTGCCAGCAGTTACTCGACAGGGAGCGAGACCCAGTACTTC	CASSYSTGSETQYF
TRBV9	TRBJ2-5	15	.	.	TGTGCCAGCAGCGCCAGAAGGCTGGGGGAAGAGACCCAGTACTTC	CASSARRLGEETQYF
TRBV3-1	TRBJ2-2	14	.	.	TGTGACAGCAGCCATTGGCAGAACACCGGGGAGCTGTTTTTT	CDSSHWQNTGELFF
TRBV7-9	TRBJ2-7	15	.	TRBD2	TGTGCCAGCAGCCCGGAAGGGACTAAATCCTACGAGCAGTACTTC	CASSPEGTKSYEQYF
TRBV18	TRBJ1-1	14	few	.	TGTGCCAGCTCACCAACGGGGATGGGGACTGAAGCTTTCTTT	CASSPTGMGTEAFF
TRBV7-2	TRBJ2-3	16	few	.	TGTGCCAGCAGCTTAGAATTCAGGGGGGGGGCAGATACGCAGTATTTT	CASSLEFRGGADTQYF
TRBV19	TRBJ1-5	15	few	.	TGTGCCAGTAGTTTTTTCTGGGGAAGCAATCAGCCCCAGCATTTT	CASSFFWGSNQPQHF
TRBV4-3	TRBJ1-1	14	.	.	TGCGCCAGCAGCCAAGAATGGGGGGGGGCTGAAGCTTTCTTT	CASSQEWGGAEAFF
TRBV10-3	TRBJ2-7	17	few	.	TGTGCCATCAGTGAGGGGGACTCGTACGATAGATCCTACGAGCAGTACTTC	CAISEGDSYDRSYEQYF
TRBV20-1	TRBJ2-2	17	few	TRBD2	TGCAGTGCTAGAGGGCACCGGGACTATATATTCACCGGGGAGCTGTTTTTT	CSARGHRDYIFTGELFF
TRBV20-1	TRBJ2-5	15	.	.	TGCAGTGCTAGAGAGGCAGCGGCGTACCAAGAGACCCAGTACTTC	CSAREAAAYQETQYF
TRBV9	TRBJ2-1	16	.	TRBD2	TGTGCCAGCAGCGTATTCCTAGCGGGGGCAAACAATGAGCAGTTCTTC	CASSVFLAGANNEQFF
TRBV5-8	TRBJ2-7	14	.	.	TGTGCCAGCAGCTTGTCGAGCCTTCCCTACGAGCAGTACTTC	CASSLSSLPYEQYF
TRBV18	TRBJ2-1	13	few	TRBD2	TGTGCCAGCTCATGGACTAGAGACAATGAGCAGTTCTTC	CASSWTRDNEQFF
TRBV7-2	TRBJ2-7	14	few	.	TGTGCCAGCAGCTACTTCGGGGTACACTACGAGCAGTACTTC	CASSYFGVHYEQYF
TRBV12-3/TRBV12-4	TRBJ2-7	15	few	.	TGTGCCAGCACCAAAGGTGGGGGGGCTTCCTACGAGCAGTACTTC	CASTKGGGASYEQYF
TRBV6-2/TRBV6-3	TRBJ2-1	15	.	TRBD1	TGTGCCAGCAAAGCGGCCGGGACAGGGGGCGATGAGCAGTTCTTC	CASKAAGTGGDEQFF
TRBV27	TRBJ2-7	13	many	.	TGTGCCAGCAGTACCGGGACGACCTACGAGCAGTACTTC	CASSTGTTYEQYF
TRBV28	TRBJ1-5	14	.	.	TGTGCCAGCAGTTTATTTGGGGGTCCTCAGCCCCAGCATTTT	CASSLFGGPQPQHF
TRBV4-3	TRBJ1-1	16	.	.	TGCGCCAGCAGCCAAGATTATCCGGGCTCGTCGATCGTCGCTTTCTTT	CASSQDYPGSSIVAFF
TRBV13	TRBJ1-2	14	few	TRBD1	TGTGCCAGCAGCATGACAGGGGGCGCCCTTGGCTACACCTTC	CASSMTGGALGYTF
TRBV5-1	TRBJ2-3	12	.	.	TGCGCCAGCAGTATCGCCGCAGATACGCAGTATTTT	CASSIAADTQYF
TRBV7-9	TRBJ1-6	13	few	.	TGTGCCAGCCCGGACAGCGATAATTCACCCCTCCACTTT	CASPDSDNSPLHF
TRBV12-3/TRBV12-4	TRBJ2-1	16	few	.	TGTGCCAGCAGTTTTCAGCGGGTCAGCTCCTACAATGAGCAGTTCTTC	CASSFQRVSSYNEQFF
TRBV24-1	TRBJ1-2	14	.	.	TGTGCCACCAGTGACAGAACCGGACAGCGTGGCTACACCTTC	CATSDRTGQRGYTF
TRBV6-1	TRBJ2-1	13	many	.	TGTGCCAGTGAGGGGGGAGGGCCAGATGAGCAGTTCTTC	CASEGGGPDEQFF
TRBV20-1	TRBJ1-2	13	.	.	TGCAGTGCTGGCGGAGGGGATAACTATGGCTACACCTTC	CSAGGGDNYGYTF
TRBV6-1	TRBJ2-3	14	few	.	TGTGCCAGCAGGGAGGGGGGGCAGGCAGATACGCAGTATTTT	CASREGGQADTQYF
TRBV10-3	TRBJ2-7	15	.	TRBD1	TGTGCCATCAGGGAATTAACCAGACAGGGCTACGAGCAGTACTTC	CAIRELTRQGYEQYF
TRBV9	TRBJ2-2	18	few	TRBD2	TGTGCCAGCAGCGTCACTAGCGGGGGGGCGGCGAACACCGGGGAGCTGTTTTTT	CASSVTSGGAANTGELFF
TRBV5-6	TRBJ2-7	12	few	.	TGTGCCAGCAGCTTGGCGACGGGTGAGCAGTACTTC	CASSLATGEQYF
TRBV5-1	TRBJ2-5	14	few	.	TGCGCCAGCAGCTTAACAGGGCGGGCAGAGACCCAGTACTTC	CASSLTGRAETQYF
TRBV7-2	TRBJ1-5	15	.	TRBD1	TGTGCCAGCAGCTTAGACAGGGGGCGAAATCAGCCCCAGCATTTT	CASSLDRGRNQPQHF
TRBV6-5	TRBJ1-6	15	.	.	TGTGCCAGCAGTTACTCCGCAGGGTCGCATTCACCCCTCCACTTT	CASSYSAGSHSPLHF
TRBV28	TRBJ2-7	14	many	.	TGTGCCAGCAGTTTTCAGGGATACTCCTACGAGCAGTACTTC	CASSFQGYSYEQYF
TRBV30	TRBJ1-3	12	.	.	TGTGCCTGGAGTAGAGGGGGAAACACCATATATTTT	CAWSRGGNTIYF
TRBV10-3	TRBJ1-1	13	.	.	TGTGCCATCAGTGAGTCGACGAACACTGAAGCTTTCTTT	CAISESTNTEAFF
TRBV4-2	TRBJ2-7	15	.	.	TGTGCCAGCAGCCAACGGGTTGAGGGCCTCTACGAGCAGTACTTC	CASSQRVEGLYEQYF
TRBV5-1	TRBJ2-5	15	.	TRBD1	TGCGCCAGCAGCTACGGACAGGGTTTAGGGGAGACCCAGTACTTC	CASSYGQGLGETQYF
TRBV12-3/TRBV12-4	TRBJ1-4	14	few	.	TGTGCCAGCAGTATGGGGGGCCCTAATGAAAAACTGTTTTTT	CASSMGGPNEKLFF
TRBV10-1	TRBJ2-2	14	many	.	TGCGCCAGCAGTGGGGGAGCGAACACCGGGGAGCTGTTTTTT	CASSGGANTGELFF
TRBV18	TRBJ1-6	15	.	.	TGTGCCAGCTCACCAGATTTCGGGAGGAATTCACCCCTCCACTTT	CASSPDFGRNSPLHF
TRBV5-1	TRBJ2-3	16	many	.	TGCGCCAGCAGCTTGGAGTCAAGACTTAGCACAGATACGCAGTATTTT	CASSLESRLSTDTQYF
TRBV7-9	TRBJ1-5	13	few	.	TGTGCCAGCGGAGCGGGGAGGTATCAGCCCCAGCATTTT	CASGAGRYQPQHF
TRBV24-1	TRBJ2-1	12	few	.	TGTGCCACCAGCGGGTCCTCCAATGAGCAGTTCTTC	CATSGSSNEQFF
TRBV7-8	TRBJ2-7	16	few	TRBD1	TGTGCCAGCAGCTTAGACTCGACAGGGGGACTCTACGAGCAGTACTTC	CASSLDSTGGLYEQYF
TRBV4-2	TRBJ2-2	16	.	.	TGTGCCAGCAGCCAAGACCGGGGAGCGAACACCGGGGAGCTGTTTTTT	CASSQDRGANTGELFF
TRBV12-3/TRBV12-4	TRBJ1-1	15	.	TRBD1	TGTGCCAGCAGTGAGCGGACAGGGGGGAACACTGAAGCTTTCTTT	CASSERTGGNTEAFF
TRBV12-3/TRBV12-4	TRBJ2-1	15	.	TRBD2	TGTGCCAGCAGCTCTCCCGGGGGGGCCTCCAATGAGCAGTTCTTC	CASSSPGGASNEQFF
TRBV12-3/TRBV12-4	TRBJ2-5	15	few	.	TGTGCCAGCAGTTTCCGAGGTTCGGCCTTCCAGACCCAGTACTTC	CASSFRGSAFQTQYF
TRBV7-9	TRBJ1-2	13	.	.	TGTGCCAGCAGCCCGGATGAGTACTATGGCTACACCTTC	CASSPDEYYGYTF
TRBV10-3	TRBJ1-3	11	few	.	TGTGCCATCAGTGAGTCCTCCACCATATATTTT	CAISESSTIYF
TRBV7-8	TRBJ1-2	14	.	.	TGTGCCAGCAGCTTTTTAGGGCCGGCCAATGGCTACACCTTC	CASSFLGPANGYTF
TRBV11-2	TRBJ2-7	14	.	.	TGTGCCAGCAGCTTAGATCATGGAGCCTACGAGCAGTACTTC	CASSLDHGAYEQYF